One and the same sample provided the 8 T cell receptor beta chains below, sequenced in a study of blood T cell repertoires in COVID-19 (dated by TCRdb to about 2020). The protocol used for the library was the immunoSEQ multiplex PCR assay. Not all clones reach the TCRdb copy of this immuneACCESS table, which keeps in-frame sequences only. Checked studies attribute under half of the gap to unresolved V genes and leave the rest unexplained. This sample has about 190,000 clones in its table, and about 85% of those were observed once. Of the sample, 20% falls within the top ten clones. The sample taken for sequencing was peripheral blood. Receptor source: a human donor in a cohort sampled during active COVID-19.

The chain couples TRBV5-1 to TRBJ1-2; TRBD1 aligns across 12 bases. Germline V gene sequence: CDR1 SGHRS, CDR2 YFSETQ. CDR3 length: 15 residues. Germline trimming cut 2 bases from V and 6 bases from J; bases unmatched to any gene: 5. CDR3 sequence (DNA): TGCGCCAGCAGCTTAACCGGGACAGGGGGCGATGGCTACACCTTC. It encodes CASSLTGTGGDGYTF.

The rearrangement joins TRBV15 to TRBJ2-5, with D unresolved. The V gene lost 0 bases and the J gene lost 0 bases, with 8 bases spanning the gap. In germline, CDR1 is LNHNV, CDR2 YYDKDF (reference sequence). This CDR3 has 15 amino acids. CDR3 region: CATSRDEQYQETQYF. For the CDR3, the DNA is TGTGCCACCAGCAGAGATGAACAGTACCAAGAGACCCAGTACTTC.

The rearrangement links TRBV6-5 to TRBJ1-5; no clear D. V was pared by 5 bases and J by 5 bases, with 13 bases between. The CDR3 consists of 14 residues. Germline-derived CDR1 and CDR2 are MNHEY and SVGAGI. The CDR3 spells CASSTTGGYQPQHF. The CDR3 DNA sequence: TGTGCCAGCAGTACAACTGGCGGCTATCAGCCCCAGCATTTT.

The chain recombines TRBV19 with TRBJ1-3, with D possibly matching TRBD1 (5 bases). The CDR3 covers 15 residues. V shed 3 bases and J shed 11 bases, with 20 bases lying between them. Looked up from germline, CDR1 is LNHDA and CDR2 is SQIVND (reference sequence). In DNA form, the CDR3 reads TGTGCCAGTAGTATCTCGCCGACAGTCGAAAGCGCCATATATTTT. Protein sequence: CASSISPTVESAIYF.

CDR3 region: CASIQQGNQPQHF. CDR3 nucleotides: TGTGCCAGCATTCAACAGGGGAATCAGCCCCAGCATTTT. The V and J genes are TRBV6-5 and TRBJ1-5; 7 bases fit TRBD1. The CDR3 covers 13 residues. Germline CDR1 and CDR2: MNHEY and SVGAGI. Losses at the gene ends were 7 bases for V and 4 bases for J; bases not matched to a gene: 4.

V is TRBV3-1 (or the pseudogene TRBV3-2) and J is TRBJ1-5; 7 bases are shared with TRBD1. This CDR3 is 16 amino acids long. J lost 4 bases, V lost 0 bases, and 6 bases had no gene match. Germline assignment: CDR1 LGHDT and CDR2 YNNKEL (reference sequence). The CDR3: CASSQDYDRDNQPQHF. The CDR3 bases are TGTGCCAGCAGCCAAGATTACGACAGGGATAATCAGCCCCAGCATTTT.

The V call is TRBV5-1, the J call TRBJ2-6; TRBD2 is a possible D gene (6 bases). The germline V gene encodes CDR1 SGHRS and CDR2 YFSETQ. This CDR3 is 18 amino acids long. The V end was cut by 0 bases, the J end by 2 bases, with 15 bases between. The CDR3 DNA follows: TGCGCCAGCAGCTTGGCTCCTGGGGGAGGAACTGGGGCCAACGTCCTGACTTTC. Protein sequence: CASSLAPGGGTGANVLTF.

The chain recombines TRBV5-4 with TRBJ1-5; no firm D call. The CDR3 extends over 12 amino acids. Germline loops: CDR1 SGHNT, CDR2 YYREEE (reference sequence). V was pared by 2 bases and J by 4 bases, with 4 bases between. The CDR3: CASSLENQPQHF. In DNA, the CDR3 is TGTGCCAGCAGCTTAGAGAATCAGCCCCAGCATTTT. The full variable domain, completed using reference TRBV5-4 and TRBJ1-5, is ETGVTQSPTHLIKTRGQQVTLRCSSQSGHNTVSWYQQALGQGPQFIFQYYREEENGRGNFPPRFSGLQFPNYSSELNVNALELDDSALYLCASSLENQPQHFGDGTRLSIL.